This is a list of T cell receptor beta chains from one sample in a study of blood T cell repertoires in COVID-19. Profiling relied on immunoSEQ multiplex PCR, and the TCRdb table lists in-frame clones only, not all of them. The sample carries 120,000 or so clones, 75% to 85% recorded once. The sample comprised peripheral blood. All receptors come from a man aged 35-49 years with active or convalescent COVID-19. Both conserved end residues are part of each CDR3. The D gene is left open where the match is weak. Some rows have no size entry. The others give once, few or many, or a class for an expanded clone.

.	once	TRBV4-1	TRBJ2-7	14	TGCGCCAGCAGCCAAGGTCAGGGGTTTTACGAGCAGTACTTC	CASSQGQGFYEQYF
.	few	TRBV7-2	TRBJ1-1	13	TGTGCCAGCAGCGCAAGAGACTACACTGAAGCTTTCTTT	CASSARDYTEAFF
TRBD1	.	TRBV18	TRBJ1-2	16	TGTGCCAGCTCACCTACGGGACAGGGTCCGGGGGATGGCTACACCTTC	CASSPTGQGPGDGYTF
.	.	TRBV11-3	TRBJ1-2	12	TGTGCCATCAGAGGGGCAGAAGGTGGCTACACCTTC	CAIRGAEGGYTF
TRBD1	once	TRBV27	TRBJ1-5	13	TGTGCCAGCAGACAGGGGGGCAATCAGCCCCAGCATTTT	CASRQGGNQPQHF
.	few	TRBV9	TRBJ1-2	14	TGTGCCAGCAGCGCCGAAAAAGGGGCTCGGGGCTACACCTTC	CASSAEKGARGYTF
.	.	TRBV9	TRBJ2-2	14	TGTGCCAGCAGCTCCCTCCCGAACACCGGGGAGCTGTTTTTT	CASSSLPNTGELFF
.	.	TRBV11-2	TRBJ2-7	12	TGTGCCAGCAGCCAGGCCGACTACGAGCAGTACTTC	CASSQADYEQYF
TRBD2	.	TRBV3-1/TRBV3-2	TRBJ2-1	15	TGTGCCAGCAGCCAAGGCGCTAGCGGGGGCTCTGAGCAGTTCTTC	CASSQGASGGSEQFF
TRBD1	.	TRBV19	TRBJ1-5	16	TGTGCCAGTAGTACCCAGGGGGCGGTTAGCAATCAGCCCCAGCATTTT	CASSTQGAVSNQPQHF
TRBD1	.	TRBV5-5	TRBJ2-2	15	TGTGCCAGCAGCTGGGGGACAGCCACCACCGGGGAGCTGTTTTTT	CASSWGTATTGELFF